This T cell receptor (beta chain) was recorded in a study of blood T cell repertoires in COVID-19. Study in general: Acute-phase and convalescent COVID-19 samples originated in the United States, Italy and Spain. In each case, the material was cDNA or gDNA derived from T cells, B-cell-depleted T cells, or PBMCs.

In the original analysis: Quantification of nucleated cells was approximated via reference gene primer amplification. The protocol was immunoSEQ multiplex PCR, while the TCRdb copy is restricted to in-frame clones and leaves out a portion. Clonal size and the V and J genes are those of that table, whereas D and trimming came from the DNA. This sample has hundreds of thousands of clones, with 90% found just once. Germline CDR1 GTSNPN, CDR2 SVGIG (reference sequence). Germline trimming cut 2 bases from V and 4 bases from J; bases unmatched to any gene: 10. The CDR3 is 15 amino acids. The V and J genes are TRBV30 and TRBJ1-1; 7 bases match TRBD1. Sequences were obtained from peripheral blood. The TCR sequence derives from a woman aged 18-30 years with acute or convalescent COVID-19. The CDR3 nucleotides are TGTGCCTGGAGTCCCCGTGACAGGGCTAGCACTGAAGCTTTCTTT. Amino acids: CAWSPRDRASTEAFF.